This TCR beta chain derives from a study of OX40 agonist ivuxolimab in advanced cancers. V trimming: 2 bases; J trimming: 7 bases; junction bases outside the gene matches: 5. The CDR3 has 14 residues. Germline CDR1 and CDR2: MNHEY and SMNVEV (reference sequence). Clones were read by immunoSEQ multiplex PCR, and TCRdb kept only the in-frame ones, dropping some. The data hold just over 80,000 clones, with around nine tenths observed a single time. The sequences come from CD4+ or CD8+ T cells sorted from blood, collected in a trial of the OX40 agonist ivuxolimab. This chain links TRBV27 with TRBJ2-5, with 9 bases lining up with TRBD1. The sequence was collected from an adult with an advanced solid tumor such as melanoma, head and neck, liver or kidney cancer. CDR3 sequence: CASSLQGQGGTQYF. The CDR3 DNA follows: TGTGCCAGCAGTTTACAGGGACAGGGAGGGACCCAGTACTTC.